The 7 T cell receptor beta chains below all came from one sample that was sequenced in a study of blood T cell repertoires in COVID-19. Assay: immunoSEQ multiplex PCR; the TCRdb copy retains only in-frame clones and omits some. The repertoire consists of about 64,000 clones, with roughly 88% occurring once and the leading ten covering 3% to 4.5%. Material: peripheral blood. These receptors were obtained from a man between 70 and 80 years old with acute or convalescent COVID-19.

The chain has TRBV7-8 and TRBJ2-7; maybe TRBD1 (6 bases). The CDR3 loop spans 13 amino acids. Germline assignment: CDR1 SGHVS and CDR2 FQNEAQ. Trimming removed 6 bases at V and 3 bases at J, with 12 bases between. The CDR3 here is CASSNDRLYEQYF. For the CDR3, the DNA is TGTGCCAGCAGTAATGACAGGCTCTACGAGCAGTACTTC.

The chain couples TRBV10-3 to TRBJ1-1, with D maybe TRBD1 (6 bases). The CDR3 totals 14 residues. Trimming took 2 bases from V and 1 from J, leaving 8 bases between them. Germline assignment: CDR1 ENHRY and CDR2 SYGVKD. CDR3: CAISERGGNTEAFF. The CDR3 nucleotides are TGTGCCATCAGTGAGAGAGGGGGGAACACTGAAGCTTTCTTT.

The DNA of the CDR3 is TGCAGCGCTGACAGGGGGCAGATCAATGAGCAGTTCTTC. Translation: CSADRGQINEQFF. V and J are TRBV29-1 and TRBJ2-1; TRBD1 agrees at 10 bases. Trimming cost V 7 bases and J 6 bases; bases outside gene matches: 6. The CDR3 has 13 residues. Looked up from germline, CDR1 is SQVTM and CDR2 is ANQGSEA.

CDR3 protein: CASSRTQGSNQPQHF. CDR3 in DNA: TGTGCCAGCAGCCGCACACAGGGCAGCAATCAGCCCCAGCATTTT. The chain employs TRBV27 and TRBJ1-5; D is perhaps TRBD1 (6 bases). Deletions cut 6 bases from V and 1 base from J, with 13 bases between. From germline, CDR1 is MNHEY and CDR2 SMNVEV (reference sequence). CDR3 length: 15 amino acids.

Only one count was recorded for this clone. The chain recombines TRBV6-2 or TRBV6-3 with TRBJ2-5, with 10 bases matching TRBD2. Germline V lookup: CDR1 MNHEY, CDR2 SVGEGT. The V and J ends lost 4 bases and 0 bases, in that order; junction bases with no gene match: 2. This CDR3 region has 15 residues. Here the CDR3 DNA reads TGTGCCAGCAGTTGGAGCGGGGGGGACCAAGAGACCCAGTACTTC. Translated: CASSWSGGDQETQYF.

The chain is built from TRBV7-3 and TRBJ1-1, with no clear D. CDR3 length equals 13 residues. Germline CDR1 reads SGHTA; CDR2 reads FQGTGA. V shed 5 bases and J shed 0 bases, with 7 bases lying between them. CDR3 protein: CASSISMNTEAFF. CDR3 DNA sequence: TGTGCCAGCAGCATCTCTATGAACACTGAAGCTTTCTTT.

The chain combines TRBV7-8 with TRBJ1-5; the D is unclear. V was pared by 5 bases and J by 0 bases, with 11 bases between. Germline V gene data show CDR1 as SGHVS and CDR2 as FQNEAQ. This CDR3 has 15 residues. The CDR3 loop is CASSLGRVSNQPQHF. The CDR3 region has the DNA TGTGCCAGCAGCCTAGGACGGGTTAGCAATCAGCCCCAGCATTTT.